The 20 T cell receptor beta chains below all came from one sample that was sequenced in a study of blood T cell repertoires in COVID-19. Only in-frame clones appear in the TCRdb table, and some are missing; sequencing was by immunoSEQ multiplex PCR. The sample records just under 65,000 clones, about four fifths being singletons. Sequenced material: peripheral blood. These TCRs come from a human donor in a cohort sampled during active COVID-19.

The V gene is TRBV3-1 (or the pseudogene TRBV3-2), the J gene TRBJ2-6; D not resolved. Germline assignment: CDR1 LGHDT and CDR2 YNNKEL (reference sequence). Trimming cost V 1 base and J 1 base, with 8 bases left between them. CDR3 length equals 16 residues. The CDR3: CASSQGYRSGANVLTF. The DNA of the CDR3 is TGTGCCAGCAGCCAAGGATACAGATCTGGGGCCAACGTCCTGACTTTC.

The chain links TRBV28 to TRBJ1-2; no definite D call. The CDR3 has 15 amino acids. Germline V gene lookup returns CDR1 MDHEN and CDR2 SYDVKM. V dropped 1 base and J dropped 8 bases, with 17 bases sitting between them. The CDR3 loop is CASSLFQAFSFGYTF. For the CDR3, the DNA is TGTGCCAGCAGTTTATTCCAGGCATTCTCGTTCGGCTACACCTTC.

V gene TRBV19 combines with J gene TRBJ2-4; 8 nucleotides line up with TRBD2. Per germline, CDR1 LNHDA and CDR2 SQIVND (reference sequence). V was clipped by 1 base and J by 0 bases; unmatched bases: 2. CDR3 length equals 16 residues. The CDR3 spells CASSIGAGGAKNIQYF. For the CDR3, the DNA is TGTGCCAGTAGTATAGGGGCGGGGGGAGCCAAAAACATTCAGTACTTC.

The V gene is TRBV18, the J gene TRBJ2-7; D perhaps matches TRBD2 (5 bases). The germline V and J ends were trimmed by 3 bases and 4 bases, with 10 bases remaining between them. Germline V gene sequence: CDR1 KGHSH, CDR2 LQKENI. This CDR3 comprises 13 residues. DNA for the CDR3: TGTGCCAGCTCACCGCCGGGAATATACGAGCAGTACTTC. Protein: CASSPPGIYEQYF.

The chain employs TRBV10-3 and TRBJ1-2; a possible D gene is TRBD1 (6 bases). The CDR3 covers 13 residues. Germline assignment: CDR1 ENHRY and CDR2 SYGVKD. V was trimmed by 3 bases and J by 8 bases, leaving 13 bases between them. The CDR3 DNA is TGTGCCATCAGTGAAGAGGGGACATGGGGCTACACCTTC. Protein: CAISEEGTWGYTF.

The rearrangement joins TRBV5-1 to TRBJ1-3, with 9 bases matching TRBD1. J was trimmed by 1 base and V by 4 bases; bases with no gene match: 6. The V gene's germline CDR1 is SGHRS and CDR2 YFSETQ. This CDR3 comprises 16 residues. The CDR3 loop reads CASSRGGQGSGNTIYF. CDR3 nucleotides: TGCGCCAGCAGCAGGGGCGGACAGGGGTCTGGAAACACCATATATTTT.

The V gene is TRBV19, the J gene TRBJ1-3, with D possibly TRBD1 on 6 matching bases. CDR1 LNHDA and CDR2 SQIVND come from the germline V gene (reference sequence). The CDR3 length is 17 residues. V lost 7 bases and J 5 bases, leaving 24 bases between the germline ends. CDR3 bases: TGTGCCAGTACAACACATCAAAACGGACAGTCGCGAAACACCATATATTTT. Translating it yields CASTTHQNGQSRNTIYF.

The chain has TRBV7-3 and TRBJ2-1, with TRBD2 identical over 10 bases. This CDR3 contains 15 residues. The ends lost 3 bases at V and 6 bases at J; junction bases unmatched: 5. Germline V gene lookup returns CDR1 SGHTA and CDR2 FQGTGA. CDR3 sequence reads: CASSFTLAGVNEQFF. The DNA for the CDR3 is TGTGCCAGCAGCTTTACTCTAGCGGGAGTCAATGAGCAGTTCTTC.

This rearrangement joins TRBV30 to TRBJ1-5; D might be TRBD1 (5 bases). This CDR3 region has 13 residues. The V gene's germline CDR1 is GTSNPN and CDR2 SVGIG (reference sequence). The V end lost 5 bases, the J end lost 1 base, and 9 bases lay between the germline ends. The CDR3 here is CAWGTRSNQPQHF. The CDR3 bases are TGTGCCTGGGGGACTCGCAGCAATCAGCCCCAGCATTTT.

The chain couples TRBV19 to TRBJ1-4; TRBD1 matches at 8 bases. The junction had 9 bases not matched to a gene; V was cut back by 11 bases and J by 1 base. CDR1 is LNHDA, CDR2 SQIVND, per germline (reference sequence). This CDR3 region has 15 residues. The CDR3 coding sequence is TGTGCCGGTTCACAGGGGGTTGGAACTAATGAAAAACTGTTTTTT. Protein product: CAGSQGVGTNEKLFF.

The rearrangement uses TRBV6-6 and TRBJ2-7; the D is unclear. Germline assignment: CDR1 MNHNY and CDR2 SVGAGI (reference sequence). V was pared by 2 bases and J by 0 bases, with 14 bases between. The CDR3 has 16 amino acids. CDR3 region: CASSYHPRQVSYEQYF. Written as DNA, the CDR3 is TGTGCCAGCAGTTACCACCCTCGGCAGGTCTCCTACGAGCAGTACTTC.

This sequence joins TRBV7-6 and TRBJ2-5; 8 bases align to TRBD1. V shed 2 bases, J shed 9 bases, and the junction held 11 bases outside the gene matches. The CDR3 runs to 15 residues. The germline V gene has CDR1 SGHVS and CDR2 FNYEAQ. The CDR3 spells CASSLPPTGAAAQYF. The DNA of the CDR3 is TGTGCCAGCAGCTTACCCCCGACAGGGGCGGCGGCCCAGTACTTC.

This clone was counted a single time. The chain combines TRBV6-5 with TRBJ1-1; D is undetermined. CDR3 size: 13 residues. Germline CDR1 is MNHEY and CDR2 is SVGAGI. Trimming left V 2 bases short and J 6 bases short, with 10 bases between. The CDR3: CASSYLEGPEAFF. CDR3 nucleotide sequence: TGTGCCAGCAGTTACCTCGAGGGCCCTGAAGCTTTCTTT.

The V gene is TRBV10-3, the J gene TRBJ2-6; 7 bases fit TRBD2. J lost 8 bases, V lost 0 bases, and 16 bases had no gene match. The CDR3 extends over 19 amino acids. Per germline, CDR1 ENHRY and CDR2 SYGVKD. CDR3 loop: CAISESRRESRFGSNVLTF. In DNA, the CDR3 is TGTGCCATCAGTGAGTCGAGGCGGGAGTCTAGGTTTGGTTCCAACGTCCTGACTTTC.

The rearrangement joins TRBV6-6 to TRBJ1-3, with D tentatively TRBD1 (6 bases). The germline CDR1 and CDR2 sequences are MNHNY and SVGAGI (reference sequence). Trimming cost V 6 bases and J 0 bases, with 15 bases left between them. The CDR3 spans 16 residues. Written as DNA, the CDR3 is TGTGCCAGCAGACAAGGGGGTATTGGCTCTGGAAACACCATATATTTT. It translates to CASRQGGIGSGNTIYF.

This clone was recorded only once. J is TRBJ1-5 and V is TRBV7-9; 7 bases are a match to TRBD1. The CDR3 loop spans 17 amino acids. CDR1 and CDR2 (germline): SEHNR, FQNEAQ (reference sequence). Unmatched junction bases numbered 10, after V lost 5 bases and J lost 0 bases. The CDR3 loop is CASSPGTAFGSNQPQHF. In DNA form, the CDR3 reads TGTGCCAGCAGCCCCGGGACAGCGTTTGGTAGCAATCAGCCCCAGCATTTT.

The rearrangement links TRBV19 to TRBJ2-1; TRBD2 might be the D (6 bases). From germline, CDR1 is LNHDA and CDR2 SQIVND (reference sequence). This CDR3 has 14 residues. Deletions cut 1 base from V and 6 bases from J, with 10 bases between. The CDR3 loop reads CASSIVAGSNEQFF. The CDR3 DNA sequence: TGTGCCAGTAGTATAGTGGCGGGGAGCAATGAGCAGTTCTTC.

This clone has more than one count but fewer than ten. This chain uses TRBV19 with TRBJ2-3, with 9 positions matching TRBD2. From germline, CDR1 is LNHDA and CDR2 SQIVND (reference sequence). The J segment lost 14 bases and the V segment lost 7 bases, leaving 22 bases of the junction unmatched. CDR3 length: 16 residues. The CDR3 DNA reads TGTGCCAGTACACAGCGCCCCGAAGTAGCGGGGGACGAGCTGTATTTT. It is translated as CASTQRPEVAGDELYF.

This chain connects TRBV12-2 to TRBJ1-6; TRBD1 was called by the table and not checked on the DNA. TRBV12-2 counts as a pseudogene. The CDR3 sequence is 19 residues long. The CDR3 nucleotides read TGTGCAAGTCGCTATACCGGACAGGACCTGTTCCCCTATAATTCACCCCTCCACTTT. The encoded protein is CASRYTGQDLFPYNSPLHF.

This chain connects TRBV9 to TRBJ2-2; 10 nucleotides line up with TRBD1. Germline-derived CDR1 and CDR2 are SGDLS and YYNGEE. There are 16 residues in the CDR3. Trimming at V came to 2 bases and at J to 5 bases, leaving 6 bases not matched to a gene. CDR3 coding DNA: TGTGCCAGCAGCGTGGACAGGGGGTTTCTTACCGGGGAGCTGTTTTTT. The encoded protein is CASSVDRGFLTGELFF. The full variable domain, rest sourced from reference TRBV9 and TRBJ2-2, is DSGVTQTPKHLITATGQRVTLRCSPRSGDLSVYWYQQSLDQGLQFLIQYYNGEERAKGNILERFSAQQFPDLHSELNLSSLELGDSALYFCASSVDRGFLTGELFFGEGSRLTVL.